This record covers a single T cell receptor beta chain. The antigen is undetermined. J was trimmed by 0 bases and V by 4 bases; bases with no gene match: 8. The CDR3 spans 19 residues. CDR1 and CDR2 from the germline V gene are SGHTA and FQGNSA. This entry belongs to a study of T-cell memory formation after mild COVID-19. Study-wide background: The two donors had largely donor-specific TCR clusters.

The TCR alpha and TCR beta cDNA libraries, bearing sample barcodes and UMIs, were generated by 5'RACE using constant-segment primers. Each CDR3 protein is one row after TCRdb ran MiXCR on the 5' RACE reads. The table lists about 200,000 distinct CDR3 sequences, 9.5% of them singletons, with roughly 4% in the top ten. Study-wide findings and caveats: Of the contracting clones, CD4+ ones lay mainly in CM and EM, and CD8+ ones in EMRA. There were some responding clones in pre-infection memory, which suggested that cross-reactive memory had joined.

This sequence joins TRBV7-2 and TRBJ2-6; 11 nucleotides agree with TRBD2. This receptor was identified in a man younger than 35 who had mild COVID-19 (a few samples of this study predate the infection). Cell type and time point are not known. The sequenced material came from PBMCs or a T cell subset sorted from them (not recorded which). The CDR3 sequence: CASSSTSGGISSGANVLTF. CDR3 bases: TGTGCCAGCAGCTCAACTAGCGGGGGAATAAGCTCTGGGGCCAACGTCCTGACTTTC.